Listed here are 26 T cell receptor beta chains from one sample, sequenced in a study of cytomegalovirus exposure and HLA in healthy donors (dated 2017 in TCRdb). Library prep was done by the immunoSEQ multiplex PCR assay. For the multiplex PCR, a mixture combining 60 forward primers for TCR Vbeta segments and 13 reverse primers for TCR Jbeta segments was used. Sourced from immuneACCESS, this table was stored by TCRdb with only in-frame sequences that have V and J called. A share of the clones is absent; for the studies checked, an unresolved V gene accounts for under half, and the remainder has no known explanation. The sample table contains 200,000 or so clones; only one count was recorded for about nine tenths of them. Of the sample, roughly 1.3% is held by the ten largest clones. The sequencing input was PBMCs. The receptors derive from a man under 40 in good health and CMV-seronegative.

The chain recombines TRBV28 with TRBJ2-7, with TRBD1 matching 9 bases. Germline trimming cut 2 bases from V and 3 bases from J; bases unmatched to any gene: 5. The CDR3 has 15 amino acids. Per germline, CDR1 MDHEN and CDR2 SYDVKM. CDR3 DNA sequence: TGTGCCAGCAGTTTAAGGGGACAGGGATTCTACGAGCAGTACTTC. Protein sequence: CASSLRGQGFYEQYF.

The chain combines TRBV6-5 with TRBJ1-2; tentatively, D is TRBD1 (6 bases). Deletions cut 5 bases from V and 5 bases from J, with 18 bases between. The V gene's germline CDR1 is MNHEY and CDR2 SVGAGI. The CDR3 is 15 residues long. The CDR3 region is CASSTRRTVNYGYTF. DNA of the CDR3: TGTGCCAGCAGTACCAGACGGACAGTAAATTATGGCTACACCTTC.

The chain links TRBV6-1 to TRBJ2-5; the D call may be TRBD1 or TRBD2 (6 bases each). The ends were cut back, 8 bases at V and 7 bases at J, with 17 bases in the middle. CDR1 is MNHNS, CDR2 SASEGT, per germline. This CDR3 has 13 residues. The CDR3 region is CASGGGPSVTQYF. Here the CDR3 DNA reads TGTGCCAGCGGTGGGGGGCCAAGTGTGACCCAGTACTTC.

The V call is TRBV9, the J call TRBJ2-5, with TRBD2 matching over 10 bases. Germline V gives CDR1 SGDLS, CDR2 YYNGEE. V shed 4 bases, J shed 2 bases, and the junction held 8 bases outside the gene matches. CDR3 length equals 16 residues. The CDR3 nucleotides are TGTGCCAGCAGCCCCCCTAGCGGGAGTAGGCAAGAGACCCAGTACTTC. Amino acids: CASSPPSGSRQETQYF.

The rearrangement uses TRBV5-6 and TRBJ2-5; D not certain. This CDR3 is built from 12 residues. V was cut by 2 bases and J by 5 bases, with 7 bases left in between. Germline V CDR1 and CDR2: SGHDT, YYEEEE. The CDR3 DNA reads TGTGCCAGCAGCTTCCTGGAGGAGACCCAGTACTTC. Translating gives CASSFLEETQYF.

The rearrangement links TRBV28 to TRBJ2-5; the match to TRBD1 covers 7 bases. CDR3 length: 15 residues. The germline V gene encodes CDR1 MDHEN and CDR2 SYDVKM. The V and J ends lost 4 bases and 7 bases, in that order; junction bases with no gene match: 12. Here the CDR3 DNA reads TGTGCCAGCAGTTCCAACAGAGGGCAGGGGGTGACCCAGTACTTC. It yields the protein CASSSNRGQGVTQYF.

The chain recombines TRBV29-1 with TRBJ2-2; D uncertain. The CDR3 consists of 12 residues. Trimming shortened V by 4 bases and J by 5 bases, and 8 bases separated the two germline ends. Germline V gives CDR1 SQVTM, CDR2 ANQGSEA. CDR3 sequence (DNA): TGCAGCGTTGGGTGGAGAACCGGGGAGCTGTTTTTT. This codes for CSVGWRTGELFF.

This clone was seen only a few times. This sequence joins TRBV7-9 and TRBJ1-5, with D possibly being TRBD1 (6 bases). V was pared by 5 bases and J by 2 bases, with 13 bases between. This CDR3 has 15 amino acids. The V gene's germline CDR1 is SEHNR and CDR2 FQNEAQ (reference sequence). The CDR3 sequence is CASSPPGGRNQPQHF. For the CDR3, the DNA is TGTGCCAGCAGCCCTCCGGGGGGCCGCAATCAGCCCCAGCATTTT.

The chain uses TRBV7-8 and TRBJ2-1, with 9 bases identical to TRBD2. The CDR3 covers 14 residues. Per germline, CDR1 SGHVS and CDR2 FQNEAQ. The junction had 8 bases not matched to a gene; V was cut back by 8 bases and J by 6 bases. The CDR3 region is CASRGGGVRNEQFF. DNA for the CDR3: TGTGCCAGCCGTGGCGGGGGGGTGCGCAATGAGCAGTTCTTC.

CDR3 protein: CASSLDLDTEAFF. For the CDR3, the DNA is TGTGCCAGCAGCTTAGATCTCGACACTGAAGCTTTCTTT. This chain links TRBV11-2 with TRBJ1-1; D remains unclear. The CDR3 is made up of 13 amino acids. Germline-derived CDR1 and CDR2 are SGHAT and FQNNGV. V lost 0 bases, J lost 3 bases, and 5 bases lay in between.

The V gene is TRBV30, the J gene TRBJ1-5, with TRBD1 matching over 11 bases. The CDR3 has 14 residues. With 2 bases clipped from V and 7 bases from J, the junction kept 4 bases outside the gene matches. Germline values: CDR1 GTSNPN, CDR2 SVGIG (reference sequence). The CDR3 DNA reads TGTGCCTGGAGTTACGGACAGGGGGCCCAGCCCCAGCATTTT. Amino acids: CAWSYGQGAQPQHF.

This clone was seen a single time. CDR3 region: CASSALASGGSEQYF. CDR3 nucleotides: TGTGCCAGCAGCGCCTTGGCTAGCGGGGGGAGCGAGCAGTACTTC. This sequence joins TRBV2 and TRBJ2-7, with 11 positions matching TRBD2. The CDR3 runs to 15 residues. V was pared by 6 bases and J by 6 bases, with 10 bases of the junction left unmatched. Per germline, CDR1 SNHLY and CDR2 FYNNEI.

V is TRBV27 and J is TRBJ1-6, with D unresolved. The V end lost 5 bases, the J end lost 14 bases, and 13 bases lay between the germline ends. Looked up from germline, CDR1 is MNHEY and CDR2 is SMNVEV (reference sequence). CDR3 length: 12 residues. CDR3 region: CASSSPRGALHF. The CDR3, as DNA: TGTGCCAGCAGTAGCCCTCGGGGTGCCCTCCACTTT.

The chain joins TRBV18 to TRBJ2-3; TRBD2 might be the D (6 bases). Germline loops: CDR1 KGHSH, CDR2 LQKENI. This CDR3 has 17 residues. V lost 3 bases, J lost 4 bases, and 20 bases lay in between. CDR3 amino acids: CASSPPSGNSGADTQYF. In DNA form, the CDR3 reads TGTGCCAGCTCACCCCCTTCAGGGAATTCGGGGGCAGATACGCAGTATTTT.

The J gene is TRBJ2-7, the V gene TRBV6-5; D perhaps matches TRBD2 (6 bases). The CDR3 totals 15 residues. Trimming stripped 8 bases from V and 4 bases from J, with 21 bases between. Per germline, CDR1 MNHEY and CDR2 SVGAGI. The CDR3 nucleotides are TGTGCCAGCCACGGCTTGGGACTGGGTGTTTACGAGCAGTACTTC. Its protein product is CASHGLGLGVYEQYF.

This clone was seen a few times. The chain links TRBV15 to TRBJ2-3, with TRBD2 as a possible D gene (7 bases). The V and J ends lost 5 bases and 4 bases respectively, with 28 bases between them. Germline assignment: CDR1 LNHNV and CDR2 YYDKDF (reference sequence). The CDR3 consists of 19 residues. The CDR3 DNA is TGTGCCACCAGCCCCACCGACAGGTCGGGAGGATATGGGGCAGATACGCAGTATTTT. The encoded protein is CATSPTDRSGGYGADTQYF.

V is TRBV5-4 and J is TRBJ2-5; 11 bases match TRBD2. This CDR3 has 16 residues. Germline CDR1 and CDR2: SGHNT and YYREEE (reference sequence). Trimming took 0 bases from V and 4 from J; bases not matched to a gene: 5. Here the CDR3 DNA reads TGTGCCAGCAGCTTGGGTAGCGGGGGGGCAGGAGAGACCCAGTACTTC. It specifies CASSLGSGGAGETQYF.

The chain joins TRBV18 to TRBJ2-1; D not resolved. Trimming left V 0 bases short and J 1 base short, with 13 bases between. Germline values: CDR1 KGHSH, CDR2 LQKENI. The CDR3 consists of 17 residues. DNA for the CDR3: TGTGCCAGCTCACCACCGTGGGCCGAACGATCCTACAATGAGCAGTTCTTC. Protein: CASSPPWAERSYNEQFF.

V gene TRBV27 combines with J gene TRBJ2-7; 9 nucleotides align to TRBD2. J lost 4 bases, V lost 6 bases, and 13 bases had no gene match. The CDR3 loop spans 16 amino acids. CDR1 MNHEY and CDR2 SMNVEV come from the germline V gene (reference sequence). Here the CDR3 reads CASSLSSGTSKYEQYF. CDR3 in DNA: TGTGCCAGCAGCCTCAGTTCCGGGACTAGCAAATACGAGCAGTACTTC.

The V gene is TRBV19, the J gene TRBJ2-7, with D possibly TRBD2 on 7 matching bases. The CDR3 totals 16 residues. Trimming shortened V by 5 bases and J by 3 bases, and 20 bases separated the two germline ends. CDR1 and CDR2 from the germline V gene are LNHDA and SQIVND (reference sequence). The CDR3 loop is CASSAHSGGPYYEQYF. CDR3 DNA: TGTGCCAGTAGTGCGCATTCGGGGGGCCCCTACTACGAGCAGTACTTC.

J is TRBJ2-2 and V is TRBV2; no clear D. Trimming left V 1 base short and J 2 bases short, with 8 bases between. Germline V gene lookup returns CDR1 SNHLY and CDR2 FYNNEI. The CDR3 is 15 residues long. The CDR3 bases are TGTGCCAGCAGTGAAGAGAACACCAACACCGGGGAGCTGTTTTTT. Its translation: CASSEENTNTGELFF.

V gene TRBV29-1 combines with J gene TRBJ1-1; 9 bases fit TRBD1. This CDR3 comprises 14 residues. Per germline, CDR1 SQVTM and CDR2 ANQGSEA. The V segment lost 6 bases and the J segment 0 bases; nucleotides outside the gene matches: 5. CDR3 DNA sequence: TGCAGCGTCGGTAGGGACAGGGTGAACACTGAAGCTTTCTTT. This codes for CSVGRDRVNTEAFF.

The chain links TRBV19 to TRBJ1-5, with 11 bases identical to TRBD1. Losses at the gene ends were 5 bases for V and 6 bases for J; bases not matched to a gene: 6. The CDR3 has 15 residues. From germline, CDR1 is LNHDA and CDR2 SQIVND (reference sequence). Here the CDR3 reads CASSPPDRGPQPQHF. DNA for the CDR3: TGTGCCAGTAGTCCGCCGGACAGGGGGCCTCAGCCCCAGCATTTT.

This clone showed up just once. Mismatch with germline at one junction end may stem from a read error. In DNA, the CDR3 is TGTTCCAGCAGCGGGGGGAGGAGTAGTACTAGACCAAACGATGAGCAGTTCTTC. Its translation: CSSSGGRSSTRPNDEQFF. The chain links TRBV7-9 to TRBJ2-1; 9 nucleotides line up with TRBD2. Germline CDR1 SEHNR, CDR2 FQNEAQ (reference sequence). This CDR3 is 18 amino acids long.

The chain is built from TRBV4-1 and TRBJ2-5; tentative D call: TRBD1 (5 bases). Trimming took 2 bases from V and 5 from J, leaving 9 bases between them. This CDR3 contains 13 residues. Germline CDR1 is MGHRA and CDR2 is YSYEKL. The CDR3 is CASSQSRDETQYF. In nucleotides, the CDR3 is TGCGCCAGCAGCCAATCCAGGGATGAGACCCAGTACTTC.

The J gene is TRBJ2-3, the V gene TRBV5-1, with D possibly matching TRBD2 (6 bases). CDR3 length: 16 residues. Germline CDR1 and CDR2: SGHRS and YFSETQ. Trimming stripped 4 bases from V and 2 bases from J, with 17 bases between. The CDR3 protein is CASSPLATNPTDTQYF. The CDR3 DNA reads TGCGCCAGCAGCCCCCTAGCGACAAATCCCACAGATACGCAGTATTTT.